A single sample gave rise to the 32 T cell receptor beta chains below, sequenced in a study of shared clonotypes between healthy human individuals. Sequencing was performed with immunoSEQ multiplex PCR; in TCRdb, only in-frame clones are kept and a portion is missing. The profile shows 450,000 to 600,000 clones, 65% to 80% of them singletons. Specimen: PBMCs. The receptors stem from a woman in her 40s in good health. Some clones in this sample may be carry-over from other donors' samples.

V and J are TRBV29-1 and TRBJ2-7, with D possibly being TRBD2 (6 bases). This CDR3 spans 12 amino acids. The germline V and J ends were trimmed by 2 bases and 2 bases, with 7 bases remaining between them. From germline, CDR1 is SQVTM and CDR2 ANQGSEA. The CDR3 loop reads CSVELATYEQYF. CDR3 DNA sequence: TGCAGCGTTGAACTAGCGACCTACGAGCAGTACTTC.

The chain combines TRBV6-6 with TRBJ1-2, with 7 bases identical to TRBD1. This CDR3 is built from 13 residues. The germline gives CDR1 MNHNY, CDR2 SVGAGI (reference sequence). The junction had 2 bases not matched to a gene; V was cut back by 5 bases and J by 2 bases. The CDR3 here is CASSRDSNYGYTF. The DNA of the CDR3 is TGTGCCAGCAGTCGGGACAGCAACTATGGCTACACCTTC.

The rearrangement links TRBV5-5 to TRBJ2-7; 7 bases are a match to TRBD2. The V and J ends lost 4 bases and 6 bases, in that order; junction bases with no gene match: 7. The CDR3 contains 13 residues. Germline V lookup: CDR1 SGHKS, CDR2 YYEKEE (reference sequence). CDR3 in DNA: TGTGCCAGCAGCAGGGCAGGCGGGGGCGAGCAGTACTTC. Translating it yields CASSRAGGGEQYF.

This sequence joins TRBV6-1 and TRBJ1-1; D call uncertain. This CDR3 spans 13 amino acids. The germline gives CDR1 MNHNS, CDR2 SASEGT. V lost 3 bases and J 5 bases, leaving 10 bases between the germline ends. CDR3 protein: CASSDWWDTEAFF. The CDR3 DNA sequence: TGTGCCAGCAGTGATTGGTGGGATACTGAAGCTTTCTTT.

The chain links TRBV19 to TRBJ2-3, with D perhaps matching TRBD2 (5 bases). The V gene's germline CDR1 is LNHDA and CDR2 SQIVND (reference sequence). The CDR3 runs 16 residues. Deletions cut 1 base from V and 2 bases from J, with 13 bases between. The CDR3 nucleotides are TGTGCCAGTAGTATAGTACCCTTGCGGGCCACAGATACGCAGTATTTT. It yields the protein CASSIVPLRATDTQYF.

The V and J genes are TRBV7-9 and TRBJ2-7; TRBD2 aligns across 9 bases. This CDR3 contains 14 residues. With V trimmed by 7 bases and J by 0 bases, 4 bases remained unmatched. Germline values: CDR1 SEHNR, CDR2 FQNEAQ (reference sequence). Here the CDR3 DNA reads TGTGCCAGCACCCCTAGCGGGGTCTCCTACGAGCAGTACTTC. Residues: CASTPSGVSYEQYF.

As to this clone: Other DNA sequences in this sample translate to the same CDR3. The genes are TRBV6-5 and TRBJ1-1; weak D call: TRBD1 (5 bases). Germline assignment: CDR1 MNHEY and CDR2 SVGAGI. CDR3 length: 14 amino acids. The germline V and J ends were trimmed by 0 bases and 2 bases, with 7 bases remaining between them. CDR3 sequence: CASSYSGGNTEAFF. CDR3 bases: TGTGCCAGCAGTTACTCGGGGGGTAACACTGAAGCTTTCTTT.

The J gene is TRBJ2-1, the V gene TRBV19; no clear D. The CDR3 consists of 12 residues. The germline V gene encodes CDR1 LNHDA and CDR2 SQIVND (reference sequence). V shed 7 bases and J shed 5 bases, with 9 bases lying between them. The DNA for the CDR3 is TGTGCCAGTATTTCGCTAGACAATGAGCAGTTCTTC. Translating gives CASISLDNEQFF. Based on the CDR3 plus reference TRBV19 and TRBJ2-1, the full variable domain is DGGITQSPKYLFRKEGQNVTLSCEQNLNHDAMYWYRQDPGQGLRLIYYSQIVNDFQKGDIAEGYSVSREKKESFPLTVTSAQKNPTAFYLCASISLDNEQFFGPGTRLTVL.

The rearrangement joins TRBV18 to TRBJ1-5, with D maybe TRBD1 (5 bases). The CDR3 runs to 14 residues. Looked up from germline, CDR1 is KGHSH and CDR2 is LQKENI. Trimming pared 3 bases from V and 5 bases from J, leaving 11 bases between. The CDR3 protein is CASSPSGTDQPQHF. The CDR3 DNA is TGTGCCAGCTCACCGTCAGGGACCGATCAGCCCCAGCATTTT.

The J gene is TRBJ2-2, the V gene TRBV28; D remains ambiguous. V lost 2 bases to trimming and J lost 4 bases, with 17 bases between them. Looked up from germline, CDR1 is MDHEN and CDR2 is SYDVKM. This CDR3 has 17 residues. CDR3 protein: CASSLDVTAKGTGELFF. The CDR3 bases are TGTGCCAGCAGTTTAGATGTTACGGCCAAGGGCACCGGGGAGCTGTTTTTT. Full variable domain (remainder filled in from reference TRBV28 and TRBJ2-2): DVKVTQSSRYLVKRTGEKVFLECVQDMDHENMFWYRQDPGLGLRLIYFSYDVKMKEKGDIPEGYSVSREKKERFSLILESASTNQTSMYLCASSLDVTAKGTGELFFGEGSRLTVL.

This chain joins TRBV6-5 and TRBJ2-1, with 12 bases identical to TRBD2. The CDR3 loop spans 16 amino acids. Germline V gene data show CDR1 as MNHEY and CDR2 as SVGAGI. V shed 2 bases, J shed 6 bases, and the junction held 5 bases outside the gene matches. Here the CDR3 reads CASSYAGLAGTNEQFF. CDR3 nucleotides: TGTGCCAGCAGTTACGCAGGACTAGCGGGGACCAATGAGCAGTTCTTC.

The chain uses TRBV4-2 and TRBJ2-7; D perhaps matches TRBD2 (6 bases). This CDR3 region has 17 residues. Trimming took 0 bases from V and 2 from J, leaving 17 bases between them. Germline V gene sequence: CDR1 LGHNA, CDR2 YNFKEQ. The CDR3 DNA reads TGTGCCAGCAGCCAAGAGACCATAATGGGGGGTACCTACGAGCAGTACTTC. Protein: CASSQETIMGGTYEQYF.

The rearrangement uses TRBV13 and TRBJ2-1, with D maybe TRBD2 (6 bases). V was cut by 6 bases and J by 5 bases, with 11 bases left in between. The V gene's germline CDR1 is PRHDT and CDR2 FYEKMQ (reference sequence). The length of the CDR3 is 13 residues. The CDR3 DNA follows: TGTGCCAGCAGGAGCGGGTACCACAATGAGCAGTTCTTC. Its translation is CASRSGYHNEQFF.

The chain links TRBV7-6 to TRBJ1-1; no definite D call. V gave up 5 bases and J gave up 1 base, with 17 bases separating them. The CDR3 totals 16 residues. The germline CDR1 and CDR2 sequences are SGHVS and FNYEAQ. The CDR3 sequence is CASSPDNPDSNTEAFF. In DNA form, the CDR3 reads TGTGCCAGCAGCCCCGATAATCCCGATTCGAACACTGAAGCTTTCTTT.

As for this clone: Since a far larger clone is one base different, this is likely a read error. The rearrangement links TRBV11-3 to TRBJ1-2; perhaps TRBD1 as D (6 bases). Germline CDR1 and CDR2: SGHNT and YENEEA. This CDR3 region has 13 residues. V shed 7 bases and J shed 7 bases, with 16 bases lying between them. The CDR3 DNA is TGTGCCAGCAACCAACAGGGAGAGGGTGGCTACACCTTC. It encodes CASNQQGEGGYTF.

This clone appeared a few times. This chain connects TRBV7-3 to TRBJ1-1; perhaps TRBD1 as D (6 bases). The V gene's germline CDR1 is SGHTA and CDR2 FQGTGA. The V end lost 3 bases, the J end lost 3 bases, and 11 bases lay between the germline ends. This CDR3 spans 14 amino acids. CDR3 nucleotide sequence: TGTGCCAGCAGCTTGAGGGGGGCGGACACTGAAGCTTTCTTT. It is translated as CASSLRGADTEAFF. The variable domain in full, with the rest retrieved from reference TRBV7-3 and TRBJ1-1, is GAGVSQTPSNKVTEKGKYVELRCDPISGHTALYWYRQSLGQGPEFLIYFQGTGAADDSGLPNDRFFAVRPEGSVSTLKIQRTERGDSAVYLCASSLRGADTEAFFGQGTRLTVV.

This chain uses TRBV19 with TRBJ2-1; the match to TRBD1 covers 7 bases. This CDR3 contains 14 residues. CDR1 and CDR2 from the germline V gene are LNHDA and SQIVND (reference sequence). With V trimmed by 9 bases and J by 4 bases, 9 bases remained unmatched. The CDR3 region is CASMGQKTYNEQFF. The CDR3 DNA reads TGTGCCAGCATGGGACAGAAAACTTACAATGAGCAGTTCTTC. Drawing the rest from reference TRBV19 and TRBJ2-1, the complete variable domain is DGGITQSPKYLFRKEGQNVTLSCEQNLNHDAMYWYRQDPGQGLRLIYYSQIVNDFQKGDIAEGYSVSREKKESFPLTVTSAQKNPTAFYLCASMGQKTYNEQFFGPGTRLTVL.

The chain joins TRBV2 to TRBJ1-4; no firm D call. CDR1 SNHLY and CDR2 FYNNEI come from the germline V gene. Trimming cost V 8 bases and J 3 bases, with 19 bases left between them. This CDR3 has 16 residues. CDR3 sequence: CASCPGGLPSNEKLFF. The CDR3 nucleotides read TGTGCCAGCTGCCCTGGAGGTCTCCCCTCTAATGAAAAACTGTTTTTT. The variable domain in full, with the rest retrieved from reference TRBV2 and TRBJ1-4, is EPEVTQTPSHQVTQMGQEVILRCVPISNHLYFYWYRQILGQKVEFLVSFYNNEISEKSEIFDDQFSVERPDGSNFTLKIRSTKLEDSAMYFCASCPGGLPSNEKLFFGSGTQLSVL.

The CDR3 is CASSLAAGAGEQYF. The CDR3 DNA sequence: TGTGCCAGCAGCTTAGCCGCAGGGGCAGGGGAGCAGTACTTC. This chain joins TRBV11-2 and TRBJ2-7, with a possible D match to TRBD1 (6 bases). Germline CDR1 is SGHAT and CDR2 is FQNNGV. The CDR3 runs 14 residues. Trimming removed 1 base at V and 7 bases at J, with 14 bases between. The complete variable domain, with remaining parts taken from reference TRBV11-2 and TRBJ2-7, reads EAGVAQSPRYKIIEKRQSVAFWCNPISGHATLYWYQQILGQGPKLLIQFQNNGVVDDSQLPKDRFSAERLKGVDSTLKIQPAKLEDSAVYLCASSLAAGAGEQYFGPGTRLTVT.

The chain carries TRBV23-1 and TRBJ2-4, with D maybe TRBD2 (5 bases). TRBV23-1 is placed among ORFs of uncertain function. Trimming cost V 0 bases and J 7 bases, with 10 bases left between them. This CDR3 is built from 14 residues. The CDR3 region has the DNA TGCGCCAGCAGTCAATCGAAGCGGTGGAACATTCAGTACTTC. It encodes CASSQSKRWNIQYF.

The V call is TRBV11-3, the J call TRBJ2-2, with TRBD2 matching over 7 bases. The germline CDR1 and CDR2 sequences are SGHNT and YENEEA. The CDR3 spans 16 residues. V was clipped by 2 bases and J by 0 bases; unmatched bases: 3. The CDR3 sequence: CASSLSLAANTGELFF. For the CDR3, the DNA is TGTGCCAGCAGCTTAAGTCTAGCGGCGAACACCGGGGAGCTGTTTTTT.

The J gene is TRBJ2-2, the V gene TRBV27; D is perhaps TRBD2 (5 bases). The CDR3 runs 14 residues. Trimming removed 5 bases from V and 3 bases from J, with 10 bases in between. CDR1 and CDR2 from the germline V gene are MNHEY and SMNVEV (reference sequence). The CDR3: CASSPRLYTGELFF. The CDR3 bases are TGTGCCAGCAGTCCCCGACTATACACCGGGGAGCTGTTTTTT.

This clone occurred many times. The V call is TRBV30, the J call TRBJ1-2; D is undetermined. Trimming took off 2 bases at V and 2 bases at J, with 18 bases between the two ends. The CDR3 sequence is 16 residues long. Germline-derived CDR1 and CDR2 are GTSNPN and SVGIG (reference sequence). CDR3 residues: CAWSSPSRGANYGYTF. CDR3 nucleotides: TGTGCCTGGAGTAGCCCCAGCCGCGGAGCAAACTATGGCTACACCTTC.

This rearrangement joins TRBV19 to TRBJ2-1, with 8 bases aligning to TRBD2. The CDR3 is 17 residues long. V shed 7 bases, J shed 7 bases, and the junction held 18 bases outside the gene matches. The germline CDR1 and CDR2 sequences are LNHDA and SQIVND (reference sequence). The chain's CDR3 is CASTIGLALGIGNEQFF. CDR3 bases: TGTGCCAGTACCATCGGACTAGCACTGGGGATAGGGAATGAGCAGTTCTTC.

The chain employs TRBV2 and TRBJ1-1, with D unclear. CDR3 length: 13 amino acids. CDR1 is SNHLY and CDR2 is FYNNEI in the germline V gene. V lost 1 base to trimming and J lost 11 bases, with 14 bases between them. The CDR3 DNA sequence: TGTGCCAGCAGTGAAGACATCATCGGGTGGGCTTTCTTT. It is translated as CASSEDIIGWAFF.

The chain recombines TRBV7-6 with TRBJ1-3; D not certain. This CDR3 region has 17 residues. V was pared by 0 bases and J by 0 bases, with 12 bases between. Germline V gene lookup returns CDR1 SGHVS and CDR2 FNYEAQ. The chain's CDR3 is CASSLAPAGISGNTIYF. The DNA of the CDR3 is TGTGCCAGCAGCTTAGCCCCGGCGGGCATCTCTGGAAACACCATATATTTT.

The chain carries TRBV11-1 and TRBJ2-7; 8 bases agree with TRBD1. Germline V CDR1 and CDR2: SGHAT, FQDESV (reference sequence). With V trimmed by 3 bases and J by 3 bases, 1 base remained unmatched. The CDR3 is made up of 13 amino acids. CDR3 sequence reads: CASSFDRGYEQYF. In nucleotides, the CDR3 is TGTGCCAGCAGCTTTGACAGGGGCTACGAGCAGTACTTC.

The chain carries TRBV7-8 and TRBJ1-5, with a possible D match to TRBD1 (6 bases). Germline V gives CDR1 SGHVS, CDR2 FQNEAQ. The CDR3 totals 15 residues. V was clipped by 4 bases and J by 3 bases, with 13 bases between them. In DNA, the CDR3 is TGTGCCAGCAGCTCGTTCAGGGGTCTCAATCAGCCCCAGCATTTT. It encodes CASSSFRGLNQPQHF.

The chain uses TRBV10-3 and TRBJ2-3, with TRBD2 identical over 9 bases. The germline CDR1 and CDR2 sequences are ENHRY and SYGVKD. The V segment lost 5 bases and the J segment 6 bases; nucleotides outside the gene matches: 6. This CDR3 has 14 amino acids. The CDR3 DNA reads as TGTGCCATCAGTCCGGGACTAGCTATGGATACGCAGTATTTT. Its translation is CAISPGLAMDTQYF.

V usage is TRBV6-5 and J usage is TRBJ2-1; TRBD1 is a possible D gene (8 bases). This CDR3 region has 16 residues. Trimming removed 4 bases from V and 7 bases from J, with 20 bases in between. Germline V gives CDR1 MNHEY, CDR2 SVGAGI. The CDR3 nucleotides read TGTGCCAGCAGTTCTACAGGGGGAGGGCTATGGAATGAGCAGTTCTTC. Translated: CASSSTGGGLWNEQFF.

This clone has just a few counts. The genes are TRBV30 and TRBJ2-4; possible D gene TRBD2, 5 bases. Germline V gene data show CDR1 as GTSNPN and CDR2 as SVGIG (reference sequence). The CDR3 is 14 amino acids. V dropped 6 bases and J dropped 0 bases, with 12 bases sitting between them. This CDR3 reads CACDYGLAKNIQYF. CDR3 bases: TGTGCCTGTGACTATGGGCTAGCCAAAAACATTCAGTACTTC.

The gene calls are TRBV7-8 and TRBJ1-2, with TRBD1 as a possible D gene (6 bases). Germline CDR1 SGHVS, CDR2 FQNEAQ. The ends were cut back, 5 bases at V and 5 bases at J, with 18 bases in the middle. The CDR3 has 15 residues. CDR3 sequence (DNA): TGTGCCAGCAGCCCCCGTCGGACAGAACAATATGGCTACACCTTC. Its protein is CASSPRRTEQYGYTF.